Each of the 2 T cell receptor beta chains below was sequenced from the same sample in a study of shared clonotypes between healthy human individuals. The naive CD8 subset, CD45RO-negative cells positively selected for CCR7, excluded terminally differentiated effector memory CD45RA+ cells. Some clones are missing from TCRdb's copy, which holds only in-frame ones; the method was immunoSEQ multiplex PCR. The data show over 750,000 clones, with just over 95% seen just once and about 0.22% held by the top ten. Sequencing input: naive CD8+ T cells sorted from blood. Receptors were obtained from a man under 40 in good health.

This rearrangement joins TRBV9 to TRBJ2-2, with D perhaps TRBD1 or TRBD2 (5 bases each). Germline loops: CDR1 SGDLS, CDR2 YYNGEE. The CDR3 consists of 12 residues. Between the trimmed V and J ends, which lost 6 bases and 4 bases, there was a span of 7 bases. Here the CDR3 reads CASKRGTGELFF. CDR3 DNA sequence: TGTGCCAGCAAGAGGGGCACCGGGGAGCTGTTTTTT.

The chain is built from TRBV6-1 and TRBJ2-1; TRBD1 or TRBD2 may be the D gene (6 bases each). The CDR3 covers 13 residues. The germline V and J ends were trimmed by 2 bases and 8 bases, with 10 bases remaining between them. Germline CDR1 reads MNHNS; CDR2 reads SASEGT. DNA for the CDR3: TGTGCCAGCAGTGAAAGAAGGGGGGATGAGCAGTTCTTC. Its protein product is CASSERRGDEQFF.